Shown below are 32 T cell receptor beta chains from a single sample sequenced in a study of blood T cell repertoires in COVID-19. Assay used: immunoSEQ multiplex PCR; TCRdb lists only in-frame clones, some missing. Among roughly 76,000 clones, 70% to 80% were seen once, and the ten largest hold around 16%. Sample: peripheral blood. These receptors came from a human donor in a cohort sampled during active COVID-19.

J is TRBJ1-2 and V is TRBV2; 8 bases align to TRBD1. CDR1 is SNHLY and CDR2 is FYNNEI in the germline V gene. The CDR3 sequence is 15 residues long. J gave up 8 bases and V 0 bases, and 8 bases lay outside the gene matches. The CDR3 loop is CASSEAGQGPGGYTF. CDR3 coding DNA: TGTGCCAGCAGTGAAGCTGGACAGGGACCGGGAGGCTACACCTTC.

The chain employs TRBV10-3 and TRBJ2-4; D possibly corresponds to TRBD2 (6 bases). The CDR3 spans 17 residues. Trimming cost V 4 bases and J 2 bases, with 18 bases left between them. The germline V gene encodes CDR1 ENHRY and CDR2 SYGVKD. The CDR3 nucleotides are TGTGCCATCAGTGGGAGCCCGTCGGGGGTGACCAAAAACATTCAGTACTTC. It translates to CAISGSPSGVTKNIQYF.

The J gene is TRBJ1-1, the V gene TRBV3-1 (or the pseudogene TRBV3-2); tentatively, D is TRBD1 (5 bases). In germline, CDR1 is LGHDT, CDR2 YNNKEL (reference sequence). Trimming cost V 1 base and J 4 bases, with 10 bases left between them. This CDR3 is 14 amino acids long. DNA of the CDR3: TGTGCCAGCAGCCAAGGAGGCGGGGGCACTGAAGCTTTCTTT. As protein: CASSQGGGGTEAFF.

This clone came up a few times. V gene TRBV5-5 combines with J gene TRBJ2-1; 10 bases match TRBD2. The V gene's germline CDR1 is SGHKS and CDR2 YYEKEE (reference sequence). The V segment lost 4 bases and the J segment 0 bases; nucleotides outside the gene matches: 7. CDR3 length equals 17 residues. CDR3 in amino acids: CASSEGLALSSYNEQFF. The CDR3 nucleotides read TGTGCCAGCAGCGAGGGACTAGCGCTGAGCTCCTACAATGAGCAGTTCTTC.

CDR3 residues: CSASPPDRISKGYTF. CDR3 nucleotide sequence: TGCAGTGCTAGTCCCCCGGACAGGATTTCGAAAGGCTACACCTTC. The J gene is TRBJ1-2, the V gene TRBV20-1; the match to TRBD1 covers 7 bases. The germline CDR1 and CDR2 sequences are DFQATT and SNEGSKA (reference sequence). The CDR3 totals 15 residues. The V gene end was trimmed by 3 bases and the J gene end by 8 bases; junction bases not matched to a gene: 15.

The chain recombines TRBV9 with TRBJ1-6; D not resolved. The CDR3 spans 15 residues. Per the germline V gene, CDR1 is SGDLS and CDR2 is YYNGEE. The V end lost 4 bases, the J end lost 8 bases, and 16 bases lay between the germline ends. The CDR3: CASSLRSQADSPLHF. In DNA, the CDR3 is TGTGCCAGCAGCCTCAGATCTCAGGCAGATTCACCCCTCCACTTT.

The V call is TRBV6-5, the J call TRBJ1-1; no clear D gene. The CDR3 spans 12 residues. Trimming removed 5 bases from V and 6 bases from J, with 10 bases in between. Germline lookup yields CDR1 MNHEY and CDR2 SVGAGI. CDR3 DNA: TGTGCCAGCAGTCGTACAGCCGCTGAAGCTTTCTTT. Encoded protein: CASSRTAAEAFF.

The V and J genes are TRBV30 and TRBJ1-1; D possibly corresponds to TRBD1 (6 bases). CDR1 and CDR2 from the germline V gene are GTSNPN and SVGIG (reference sequence). Trimming left V 4 bases short and J 2 bases short, with 17 bases between. The CDR3 runs 15 residues. This CDR3 reads CAWNWGGQGNTEAFF. Written as DNA, the CDR3 is TGTGCCTGGAATTGGGGGGGGCAGGGAAACACTGAAGCTTTCTTT.

The chain recombines TRBV3-1 (or the pseudogene TRBV3-2) with TRBJ2-1, with 8 positions matching TRBD2. Trimming cost V 0 bases and J 4 bases; bases outside gene matches: 5. Looked up from germline, CDR1 is LGHDT and CDR2 is YNNKEL (reference sequence). This CDR3 has 16 amino acids. CDR3: CASSQDGLAGYNEQFF. CDR3 nucleotide sequence: TGTGCCAGCAGCCAAGATGGTCTAGCGGGTTACAATGAGCAGTTCTTC.

This clone has only one observation. CDR3 sequence: CASSGAGPDIEKLFF. The DNA for the CDR3 is TGTGCCAGCAGTGGGGCAGGGCCCGATATTGAAAAACTGTTTTTT. J is TRBJ1-4 and V is TRBV2; D perhaps matches TRBD1 (5 bases). V was pared by 4 bases and J by 7 bases, with 16 bases between. CDR1 is SNHLY and CDR2 is FYNNEI in the germline V gene. This CDR3 region has 15 residues.

The rearrangement uses TRBV5-6 and TRBJ2-7, with 7 bases aligning to TRBD1. The CDR3 has 13 residues. The germline V gene has CDR1 SGHDT and CDR2 YYEEEE. V shed 5 bases, J shed 3 bases, and the junction held 5 bases outside the gene matches. The CDR3 is CASRDRARYEQYF. The CDR3 coding sequence is TGTGCCAGCAGAGACAGGGCCCGCTACGAGCAGTACTTC.

This clone is termed medium-sized (0.01 to 0.1%). The CDR3 bases are TGTGCCAGCAGCTTAACGGGAGGGGTTACCGGGGAGCTGTTTTTT. Encoded protein: CASSLTGGVTGELFF. The genes are TRBV7-2 and TRBJ2-2; TRBD2 aligns across 8 bases. CDR3 size: 15 residues. The germline CDR1 and CDR2 sequences are SGHTA and FQGNSA. V lost 2 bases and J lost 5; bases outside the gene matches: 4.

Only one count was recorded for this clone. The rearrangement joins TRBV24-1 to TRBJ2-6, with 10 bases identical to TRBD1. Trimming took 7 bases from V and 2 from J; bases not matched to a gene: 4. The CDR3 runs 16 residues. Germline V CDR1 and CDR2: KGHDR, SFDVKD. Here the CDR3 reads CATRRTGGTGANVLTF. In DNA, the CDR3 is TGTGCCACCAGACGGACAGGGGGAACTGGGGCCAACGTCCTGACTTTC.

This clone was counted only a few times. The V gene is TRBV5-1, the J gene TRBJ1-6; TRBD1 might be the D (5 bases). CDR1 is SGHRS and CDR2 is YFSETQ in the germline V gene. The CDR3 is 17 amino acids. Trimming left V 2 bases short and J 8 bases short, with 20 bases between. The CDR3 DNA sequence: TGCGCCAGCAGCTTACAGGACCCGGGACTCCCTGATTCACCCCTCCACTTT. Its translation is CASSLQDPGLPDSPLHF.

The V call is TRBV27, the J call TRBJ1-1; D unclear. Germline-derived CDR1 and CDR2 are MNHEY and SMNVEV (reference sequence). V lost 3 bases, J lost 5 bases, and 22 bases lay in between. This CDR3 is 17 amino acids long. The CDR3 loop is CASSLSPPGPRRTEAFF. CDR3 sequence (DNA): TGTGCCAGCAGTTTGTCCCCCCCGGGTCCACGGCGGACTGAAGCTTTCTTT.

The rearrangement uses TRBV2 and TRBJ1-1; the D gene is possibly TRBD1 (5 bases). Germline CDR1 and CDR2: SNHLY and FYNNEI. V gave up 8 bases and J gave up 9 bases, with 22 bases separating them. The CDR3 consists of 14 residues. In nucleotides, the CDR3 is TGTGCCAGCCTGTTGGGTGGGGGGGTACCAAAAGCTTTCTTT. Translation gives CASLLGGGVPKAFF.

The chain joins TRBV7-8 to TRBJ2-7; TRBD2 matches 13 bases. Looked up from germline, CDR1 is SGHVS and CDR2 is FQNEAQ. J lost 7 bases, V lost 3 bases, and 15 bases had no gene match. The CDR3 is made up of 18 amino acids. For the CDR3, the DNA is TGTGCCAGCAGCTTCGTTCGAGTCTCGGGACTAGCGGGAAGAGAGCAGTACTTC. It codes for CASSFVRVSGLAGREQYF.

The gene calls are TRBV2 and TRBJ1-2; 7 bases are shared with TRBD1. The CDR3 loop spans 13 amino acids. The J segment lost 2 bases and the V segment lost 5 bases, leaving 2 bases of the junction unmatched. Germline CDR1 and CDR2: SNHLY and FYNNEI. The CDR3 DNA follows: TGTGCCAGCAGTCAGACAGGGAACTATGGCTACACCTTC. It encodes CASSQTGNYGYTF.

The chain links TRBV9 to TRBJ1-5, with 8 bases matching TRBD1. The V gene end was trimmed by 4 bases and the J gene end by 2 bases; junction bases not matched to a gene: 8. This CDR3 has 16 residues. Germline CDR1 is SGDLS and CDR2 is YYNGEE. CDR3 sequence (DNA): TGTGCCAGCAGCACCGGACAGGGCGGAGGCAATCAGCCCCAGCATTTT. This encodes CASSTGQGGGNQPQHF.

The J gene is TRBJ2-5, the V gene TRBV5-1; 8 nucleotides align to TRBD1. V was pared by 4 bases and J by 0 bases, with 2 bases of the junction left unmatched. CDR3 length: 14 residues. The germline V gene encodes CDR1 SGHRS and CDR2 YFSETQ. CDR3 sequence: CASSPTGDQETQYF. CDR3 nucleotide sequence: TGCGCCAGCAGCCCGACAGGGGACCAAGAGACCCAGTACTTC.

This clone was observed a few times. This chain links TRBV10-3 with TRBJ1-5; 12 bases agree with TRBD1. With 0 bases clipped from V and 3 bases from J, the junction kept 9 bases outside the gene matches. The CDR3 sequence is 19 residues long. CDR1 ENHRY and CDR2 SYGVKD come from the germline V gene. CDR3 nucleotides: TGTGCCATCAGTGAGTCCGGGACAGGGGGCCGTCCCCTCAATCAGCCCCAGCATTTT. Translated, it gives CAISESGTGGRPLNQPQHF.

This clone appeared a few times. This rearrangement joins TRBV11-2 to TRBJ2-1; a weak D match, TRBD2 (6 bases). The V and J ends lost 3 bases and 3 bases respectively, with 18 bases between them. Germline CDR1 reads SGHAT; CDR2 reads FQNNGV. This CDR3 is 17 amino acids long. The CDR3 sequence: CASSFNFAAGFYNEQFF. The CDR3 DNA sequence: TGTGCCAGCAGCTTTAACTTCGCTGCGGGATTCTACAATGAGCAGTTCTTC.

The chain links TRBV7-9 to TRBJ2-2; TRBD1 is a possible D gene (5 bases). The CDR3 has 16 residues. Trimming shortened V by 5 bases and J by 3 bases, and 16 bases separated the two germline ends. From germline, CDR1 is SEHNR and CDR2 FQNEAQ (reference sequence). CDR3 sequence: CASSRTGFGDTGELFF. The CDR3 coding sequence is TGTGCCAGCAGCCGCACAGGCTTTGGAGACACCGGGGAGCTGTTTTTT.

The rearrangement links TRBV27 to TRBJ2-7; a possible D gene is TRBD2 (5 bases). V lost 5 bases to trimming and J lost 1 base, with 12 bases between them. CDR3 length equals 14 residues. Germline CDR1 MNHEY, CDR2 SMNVEV (reference sequence). CDR3 in amino acids: CASSPFLASYEQYF. CDR3 sequence (DNA): TGTGCCAGCAGTCCCTTCTTAGCGTCCTACGAGCAGTACTTC.

The CDR3 loop is CASSVAAGAMYEQYF. CDR3 coding DNA: TGTGCCAGCAGCGTAGCGGCAGGGGCTATGTACGAGCAGTACTTC. The chain combines TRBV9 with TRBJ2-7; the D gene is possibly TRBD1 (6 bases). The CDR3 spans 15 residues. V gave up 0 bases and J gave up 4 bases, with 14 bases separating them. CDR1 and CDR2 (germline): SGDLS, YYNGEE.

V usage is TRBV5-5 and J usage is TRBJ1-1; D remains ambiguous. Trimming removed 4 bases from V and 1 base from J, with 14 bases in between. Germline lookup yields CDR1 SGHKS and CDR2 YYEKEE (reference sequence). The CDR3 contains 15 residues. The DNA of the CDR3 is TGTGCCAGCAGCCCGGAGAGGGAACCGAACACTGAAGCTTTCTTT. This sequence encodes CASSPEREPNTEAFF.

The chain is built from TRBV23-1 and TRBJ1-4; 7 nucleotides agree with TRBD1. Being an ORF, TRBV23-1 has a function that is uncertain. The junction had 10 bases not matched to a gene; V was cut back by 3 bases and J by 3 bases. The CDR3 loop spans 17 amino acids. The DNA for the CDR3 is TGCGCCAGCAGTCACCCCGCCTACAGGGGCCCTAATGAAAAACTGTTTTTT. Residues: CASSHPAYRGPNEKLFF.

The chain recombines TRBV6-1 with TRBJ2-5, with 12 bases identical to TRBD2. There are 18 residues in the CDR3. Germline V gene data show CDR1 as MNHNS and CDR2 as SASEGT. V lost 1 base to trimming and J lost 5 bases; unmatched junction nucleotides: 11. The CDR3 DNA sequence: TGTGCCAGCAGTGAAGTCCCTCTAGCGGGAGGGCGGGCGGAGACCCAGTACTTC. Its translation is CASSEVPLAGGRAETQYF.

This clone showed up just once. The V gene is TRBV7-2, the J gene TRBJ1-6, with a weak D call TRBD1 (5 bases). V was trimmed by 1 base and J by 7 bases, leaving 11 bases between them. In germline, CDR1 is SGHTA, CDR2 FQGNSA. The CDR3 contains 15 residues. The CDR3 DNA sequence: TGTGCCAGCAGCTTAGTCGTGCAGGGAAATTCACCCCTCCACTTT. It encodes CASSLVVQGNSPLHF.

The V gene is TRBV27, the J gene TRBJ2-3, with 7 bases aligning to TRBD2. This CDR3 has 14 residues. J was trimmed by 0 bases and V by 8 bases; bases with no gene match: 5. CDR1 MNHEY and CDR2 SMNVEV come from the germline V gene (reference sequence). In nucleotides, the CDR3 is TGTGCCAGCCGTGGACTAGATAGCACAGATACGCAGTATTTT. Residues: CASRGLDSTDTQYF.

V usage is TRBV6-5 and J usage is TRBJ2-1; 11 bases are a match to TRBD2. Germline CDR1 reads MNHEY; CDR2 reads SVGAGI. V lost 5 bases to trimming and J lost 6 bases; unmatched junction nucleotides: 3. The CDR3 covers 14 residues. In DNA form, the CDR3 reads TGTGCCAGCAGTAGACTAGCGGGAAGCAATGAGCAGTTCTTC. It specifies CASSRLAGSNEQFF.

V and J are TRBV27 and TRBJ2-7; 7 positions match TRBD2. Losses at the gene ends were 3 bases for V and 3 bases for J; bases not matched to a gene: 11. Germline V lookup: CDR1 MNHEY, CDR2 SMNVEV (reference sequence). The CDR3 covers 16 residues. CDR3 amino acids: CASSLISGLGNYEQYF. The DNA for the CDR3 is TGTGCCAGCAGTTTGATTAGCGGGCTTGGGAACTACGAGCAGTACTTC.